This T cell receptor (beta chain) was identified during a study of CD8 T cells in Susac syndrome. Peripheral blood CD8+ and CD4+ T cells were profiled by TCR beta sequencing. The multiple sclerosis control cohort comprised treatment-naive individuals presenting with stable or active relapsing-remitting disease. TEMRA cells were FACS-enriched and CD8+ and CD4+ T cells negatively isolated. CDR1 and CDR2 (germline): MGHRA, YSYEKL. Trimming removed 0 bases from V and 2 bases from J, with 6 bases in between. The CDR3 spans 14 residues. With random hexamers, about 0.45 to 1 ug RNA was reverse transcribed. Amplification of the TCR beta CDR3 was carried out by immunoSEQ multiplex PCR, which spanned a total of 54 Vbeta and 13 Jbeta segments. TCRdb reprocessed the immunoSEQ multiplex PCR reads via MiXCR and lists one record per CDR3 protein. The sample shows tens of thousands of distinct CDR3 sequences, 75% to 95% of them seen only once.

The rearrangement uses TRBV4-1 and TRBJ2-3, with unresolved D. Sequenced sample: CD8+ T cells from PBMCs. This TCR derives from a human donor with multiple sclerosis. CDR3 nucleotide sequence: TGCGCCAGCAGCCAAGATCGTTCCACAGATACGCAGTATTTT. It encodes CASSQDRSTDTQYF.